This record covers a single TCR beta chain. In the original processing: Reference gene primer amplification gave estimated nucleated cell counts. The method was immunoSEQ multiplex PCR; TCRdb's version includes in-frame clones alone and lacks a portion of them. V and J calls and clone size are copied from that table; D and trimming were computed from the DNA. The table has 200,000 to 250,000 clones, more than 80% seen once. These data originate in a study of blood T cell repertoires in COVID-19. About the research overall: Italy, Spain and the United States were the sources of the convalescent and acute COVID-19 samples. PBMCs, B-cell-depleted T cells, or T cells were the source of the cDNA or gDNA that made up the material.

The clonotype originates from an elderly woman with COVID-19, enrolled during active disease. The sample taken for sequencing was peripheral blood.

The CDR3 region has the DNA TGTGCCAGCAGCGCGTCCAAGACAGGGAACTATGGCTACACCTTC. As protein: CASSASKTGNYGYTF. This chain connects TRBV9 to TRBJ1-2; TRBD1 agrees at 7 bases. After removal of 3 bases from V and 2 bases from J, the junction contained 7 bases not matched to a gene. CDR3 length: 15 amino acids. Germline V gene data show CDR1 as SGDLS and CDR2 as YYNGEE.